This T cell receptor (beta chain) stems from a study of shared clonotypes between healthy human individuals. Study-level information: With ages of 18 to 49, the donors were a couple of women and a few men.

Only in-frame clones appear in the TCRdb table, and some are missing; sequencing was by immunoSEQ multiplex PCR. Of 850,000 to 1,200,000 clones listed, about 77% were seen once; the top ten hold about 1.5%. The CDR3 totals 14 residues. The V gene's germline CDR1 is MNHNY and CDR2 SVGAGI (reference sequence). V lost 3 bases, J lost 2 bases, and 10 bases lay in between. The study, taken as a whole, reports: When compared with the clonotypes that were shared by all four sorted-subset donors, the non-shared clonotypes turned out to have lower generation probabilities. Rarefaction gave evidence that sorted-subset sequencing remained incomplete despite large depth.

For this clone: Its antigen remains unknown. This specimen includes other DNA sequences encoding the same CDR3.

The rearrangement joins TRBV6-6 to TRBJ1-2; D may be TRBD1 (5 bases). The TCR sequence derives from a young man in good health. The sequenced sample was memory CD4+ T cells sorted from blood. The subset: CD45RA-negative fraction. The CDR3 region has the DNA TGTGCCAGCAGTTATAGACAGAACAACTATGGCTACACCTTC. This sequence encodes CASSYRQNNYGYTF.